Shown below are 15 T cell receptor beta chains from a single sample sequenced in a study of PD-1 blockade in classical Hodgkin lymphoma. All the patients suffered relapse after autologous stem cell transplantation, and brentuximab vedotin exposure differed. Using immunoSEQ multiplex PCR, the repertoire was profiled, and TCRdb retains in-frame clones only, with some absent. The data show 95,000 or so clones, 65% to 85% seen once. The input for sequencing was peripheral blood mononuclear cells (PBMCs), taken at baseline. The receptors stem from a human donor with classical Hodgkin lymphoma.

The chain couples TRBV10-3 to TRBJ2-1; 8 nucleotides align to TRBD2. The CDR3 sequence is 14 residues long. The germline V gene encodes CDR1 ENHRY and CDR2 SYGVKD. The J segment lost 5 bases and the V segment lost 4 bases, leaving 4 bases of the junction unmatched. The CDR3 nucleotides read TGTGCCATCAGTGGGGCTAGCGGGCACAATGAGCAGTTCTTC. Residues: CAISGASGHNEQFF.

This sequence joins TRBV6-5 and TRBJ2-7; D call uncertain. The CDR3 sequence is 14 residues long. The V gene's germline CDR1 is MNHEY and CDR2 SVGAGI. Deletions cut 6 bases from V and 3 bases from J, with 15 bases between. The CDR3 loop reads CASRASRFGYEQYF. The CDR3 nucleotides read TGTGCCAGCAGGGCGTCAAGATTCGGCTACGAGCAGTACTTC.

The chain uses TRBV9 and TRBJ2-2; no firm D call. This CDR3 region has 15 residues. V was trimmed by 0 bases and J by 5 bases, leaving 11 bases between them. CDR1 and CDR2 from the germline V gene are SGDLS and YYNGEE. The CDR3 DNA sequence: TGTGCCAGCAGCGTAGATACCCCCCAGACCGGGGAGCTGTTTTTT. Translating gives CASSVDTPQTGELFF.

The CDR3 DNA reads as TGTGCCAGCAGCTTGAGGCAGGGGGGTGCAAGCAATCAGCCCCAGCATTTT. It specifies CASSLRQGGASNQPQHF. The genes are TRBV5-5 and TRBJ1-5; 7 bases agree with TRBD1. Germline V CDR1 and CDR2: SGHKS, YYEKEE (reference sequence). This CDR3 has 17 amino acids. The ends lost 1 base at V and 1 base at J; junction bases unmatched: 8. Looking up the rest from reference TRBV5-5 and TRBJ1-5 gives the full variable domain: DAGVTQSPTHLIKTRGQQVTLRCSPISGHKSVSWYQQVLGQGPQFIFQYYEKEERGRGNFPDRFSARQFPNYSSELNVNALLLGDSALYLCASSLRQGGASNQPQHFGDGTRLSIL.

This clone is a singleton in its sample. The chain joins TRBV7-6 to TRBJ2-1; the match to TRBD2 covers 13 bases. CDR1 and CDR2 from the germline V gene are SGHVS and FNYEAQ. The V segment lost 3 bases and the J segment 8 bases; nucleotides outside the gene matches: 7. This CDR3 is 16 amino acids long. CDR3 in DNA: TGTGCCAGCAGCTTTCGGACTAGCGGGAGTCCCGATGAGCAGTTCTTC. Amino acids: CASSFRTSGSPDEQFF.

This chain uses TRBV5-4 with TRBJ2-3, with TRBD2 identical over 7 bases. The CDR3 totals 14 residues. CDR1 and CDR2 from the germline V gene are SGHNT and YYREEE (reference sequence). The J segment lost 2 bases and the V segment lost 6 bases, leaving 6 bases of the junction unmatched. The CDR3 protein is CASNSGANTDTQYF. The CDR3 DNA is TGTGCCAGCAACAGCGGGGCAAACACAGATACGCAGTATTTT.

V usage is TRBV5-1 and J usage is TRBJ2-5, with D unclear. Trimming took 2 bases from V and 5 from J, leaving 10 bases between them. Looked up from germline, CDR1 is SGHRS and CDR2 is YFSETQ. CDR3 length: 13 amino acids. The chain's CDR3 is CASSFKGEETQYF. Written as DNA, the CDR3 is TGCGCCAGCAGCTTTAAGGGTGAGGAGACCCAGTACTTC.

The J gene is TRBJ2-3, the V gene TRBV10-3; D gene ambiguous. The V end lost 1 base, the J end lost 6 bases, and 2 bases lay between the germline ends. Germline values: CDR1 ENHRY, CDR2 SYGVKD. The CDR3 has 11 residues. CDR3: CAISEFDTQYF. CDR3 DNA sequence: TGTGCCATCAGTGAGTTTGATACGCAGTATTTT.

The rearrangement links TRBV5-1 to TRBJ2-1; D possibly corresponds to TRBD2 (6 bases). Between the trimmed V and J ends, which lost 0 bases and 9 bases, there was a span of 13 bases. CDR3 length: 14 residues. Looked up from germline, CDR1 is SGHRS and CDR2 is YFSETQ. As DNA, the CDR3 is TGCGCCAGCAGCTTGGGTCTTAGCGGAGGTGAGCAGTTCTTC. Translating gives CASSLGLSGGEQFF.

This clone was observed a single time. J is TRBJ2-5 and V is TRBV5-1; D possibly corresponds to TRBD1 (6 bases). The length of the CDR3 is 14 residues. V lost 1 base and J lost 5, with 12 bases in between. Germline V gene sequence: CDR1 SGHRS, CDR2 YFSETQ. CDR3 sequence: CASSLNTGQETQYF. CDR3 DNA sequence: TGCGCCAGCAGCTTGAATACAGGGCAGGAGACCCAGTACTTC.

The chain carries TRBV21-1 and TRBJ2-4; the table's D call, TRBD2, has no DNA check behind it. TRBV21-1 is a pseudogene segment. The CDR3 is 13 residues long. The CDR3 is CASIVRAKNIQYF. In nucleotides, the CDR3 is TGTGCCAGCATTGTCCGAGCCAAAAACATTCAGTACTTC.

The V and J genes are TRBV7-2 and TRBJ1-1, with no clear D. The CDR3 extends over 15 amino acids. The V gene lost 2 bases and the J gene lost 1 base, with 11 bases spanning the gap. CDR1 is SGHTA, CDR2 FQGNSA, per germline. The DNA of the CDR3 is TGTGCCAGCAGCTTAAAGGGAGGAACGAACACTGAAGCTTTCTTT. Protein sequence: CASSLKGGTNTEAFF.

This clone was seen only once. V and J are TRBV5-8 and TRBJ2-2; D may correspond to TRBD1 or TRBD2 (5 bases each). This CDR3 contains 15 residues. CDR1 and CDR2 from the germline V gene are SGHTS and YDEGEE. The V gene lost 6 bases and the J gene lost 6 bases, with 18 bases spanning the gap. For the CDR3, the DNA is TGTGCCAGCAAACCCGGGACGAGGGATGCCGGGGAGCTGTTTTTT. This translates into CASKPGTRDAGELFF.

The chain links TRBV30 to TRBJ2-5; D ambiguous. Germline V gene sequence: CDR1 GTSNPN, CDR2 SVGIG (reference sequence). The CDR3 is 11 residues long. V gave up 2 bases and J gave up 2 bases, with 3 bases separating them. CDR3 sequence: CAWSTQETQYF. The CDR3 bases are TGTGCCTGGAGTACTCAAGAGACCCAGTACTTC.

This chain joins TRBV7-9 and TRBJ2-3; 8 nucleotides match TRBD2. The CDR3 consists of 14 residues. Germline CDR1 and CDR2: SEHNR and FQNEAQ (reference sequence). V trimming: 5 bases; J trimming: 2 bases; junction bases outside the gene matches: 3. The CDR3 loop is CASSLSGATDTQYF. The CDR3 DNA sequence: TGTGCCAGCAGCCTTAGCGGGGCCACAGATACGCAGTATTTT.